Each of the 24 T cell receptor beta chains below was sequenced from the same sample in a study of blood T cell repertoires in COVID-19. Assay used: immunoSEQ multiplex PCR; TCRdb lists only in-frame clones, some missing. The table includes hundreds of thousands of clones, about 80% detected once. Sequencing used peripheral blood. The receptors were sampled from a woman aged 45-65 years who had recovered from COVID-19.

The genes are TRBV19 and TRBJ2-7; the match to TRBD1 covers 9 bases. CDR1 is LNHDA, CDR2 SQIVND, per germline (reference sequence). Trimming removed 5 bases from V and 6 bases from J; junction bases left unmatched: 8. The CDR3 contains 14 residues. For the CDR3, the DNA is TGTGCCAGTAGTCAGGGGACAGGGCCGAGCGAGCAGTACTTC. Its protein is CASSQGTGPSEQYF.

The V gene is TRBV5-1, the J gene TRBJ2-5; 7 positions match TRBD2. There are 14 residues in the CDR3. J was trimmed by 1 base and V by 4 bases; bases with no gene match: 4. Germline V CDR1 and CDR2: SGHRS, YFSETQ. CDR3 coding DNA: TGCGCCAGCAGCCCGGGGGGTTTCCAAGAGACCCAGTACTTC. It specifies CASSPGGFQETQYF.

V gene TRBV5-1 combines with J gene TRBJ1-1; TRBD1 aligns across 10 bases. CDR1 is SGHRS, CDR2 YFSETQ, per germline. V shed 2 bases and J 1 base; nucleotides not matched to a gene: 2. CDR3 length: 15 amino acids. Here the CDR3 reads CASSLGQGGNTEAFF. The DNA for the CDR3 is TGCGCCAGCAGCTTAGGACAGGGGGGGAACACTGAAGCTTTCTTT.

This chain connects TRBV27 to TRBJ2-1, with TRBD2 matching over 12 bases. The CDR3 runs 15 residues. J was trimmed by 4 bases and V by 6 bases; bases with no gene match: 4. Germline V gene sequence: CDR1 MNHEY, CDR2 SMNVEV (reference sequence). The CDR3 DNA follows: TGTGCCAGCAGACGAGGACTAGCGGGATACAATGAGCAGTTCTTC. It yields the protein CASRRGLAGYNEQFF.

This clone was detected only a few times. The genes are TRBV3-1 (or the pseudogene TRBV3-2) and TRBJ2-3; 10 bases match TRBD1. CDR1 LGHDT and CDR2 YNNKEL come from the germline V gene (reference sequence). V trimming: 1 base; J trimming: 3 bases; junction bases outside the gene matches: 4. CDR3 size: 16 residues. CDR3 coding DNA: TGTGCCAGCAGCCAAGGCCGGACAGGGGGGACAGATACGCAGTATTTT. Amino acid sequence: CASSQGRTGGTDTQYF.

The rearrangement uses TRBV28 and TRBJ1-1, with 10 bases that match TRBD1. This CDR3 comprises 15 residues. V gave up 6 bases and J gave up 1 base; unmatched junction bases: 5. The germline V gene encodes CDR1 MDHEN and CDR2 SYDVKM. CDR3 region: CASSPGQGGNTEAFF. As DNA, the CDR3 is TGTGCCAGCAGCCCTGGACAGGGGGGGAACACTGAAGCTTTCTTT.

This clone was seen only once. The V and J genes are TRBV12-5 and TRBJ2-4; D is perhaps TRBD2 (5 bases). V lost 5 bases and J lost 7, with 12 bases in between. This CDR3 region has 13 residues. The germline CDR1 and CDR2 sequences are LGHNT and FRNRAP. The chain's CDR3 is CASGQSGLNIQYF. CDR3 coding DNA: TGTGCTAGTGGTCAGTCCGGACTGAACATTCAGTACTTC. The full variable domain, with the rest looked up from reference TRBV12-5 and TRBJ2-4, is DARVTQTPRHKVTEMGQEVTMRCQPILGHNTVFWYRQTMMQGLELLAYFRNRAPLDDSGMPKDRFSAEMPDATLATLKIQPSEPRDSAVYFCASGQSGLNIQYFGAGTRLSVL.

This chain connects TRBV2 to TRBJ2-7; unclear D gene. The germline V gene has CDR1 SNHLY and CDR2 FYNNEI. Trimming shortened V by 7 bases and J by 1 base, and 14 bases separated the two germline ends. This CDR3 region has 14 residues. The CDR3 spells CASTNSLRSYEQYF. CDR3 in DNA: TGTGCCAGCACAAACAGTTTAAGATCCTACGAGCAGTACTTC.

The chain is built from TRBV10-3 and TRBJ2-3; 9 bases line up with TRBD2. Germline lookup yields CDR1 ENHRY and CDR2 SYGVKD. The V segment lost 7 bases and the J segment 0 bases; nucleotides outside the gene matches: 2. There are 14 residues in the CDR3. CDR3 nucleotide sequence: TGTGCCATCAAGGCGGGGGGGAGCACAGATACGCAGTATTTT. Protein sequence: CAIKAGGSTDTQYF.

The rearrangement uses TRBV9 and TRBJ2-3, with 8 positions matching TRBD1. Trimming took 3 bases from V and 2 from J; bases not matched to a gene: 2. CDR1 and CDR2 from the germline V gene are SGDLS and YYNGEE. The CDR3 is made up of 14 amino acids. CDR3 sequence reads: CASSGTGHTDTQYF. The CDR3 coding sequence is TGTGCCAGCAGCGGGACAGGGCACACAGATACGCAGTATTTT.

The J gene is TRBJ1-6, the V gene TRBV7-9, with unresolved D. The CDR3 runs to 15 residues. From germline, CDR1 is SEHNR and CDR2 FQNEAQ (reference sequence). With 5 bases removed from V and 8 bases from J, the gap between germline ends came to 16 bases. Written as DNA, the CDR3 is TGTGCCAGCAGCCTTCCCGGACTAGAGGATTCACCCCTCCACTTT. This codes for CASSLPGLEDSPLHF. Variable domain in full (rest from reference TRBV7-9 and TRBJ1-6): DTGVSQNPRHKITKRGQNVTFRCDPISEHNRLYWYRQTLGQGPEFLTYFQNEAQLEKSRLLSDRFSAERPKGSFSTLEIQRTEQGDSAMYLCASSLPGLEDSPLHFGNGTRLTVT.

The CDR3 region has the DNA TGTGCCAGCAGGGCACAGGGGTTGAGGGAAAAACTGTTTTTT. Amino acid sequence: CASRAQGLREKLFF. The rearrangement joins TRBV2 to TRBJ1-4, with TRBD1 matching over 7 bases. The CDR3 loop spans 14 amino acids. Germline V gives CDR1 SNHLY, CDR2 FYNNEI. The junction had 9 bases not matched to a gene; V was cut back by 6 bases and J by 8 bases.

This clone was seen once. J is TRBJ2-5 and V is TRBV4-3; 7 bases align to TRBD1. V lost 2 bases, J lost 5 bases, and 8 bases stayed unmatched. Germline V gene lookup returns CDR1 LGHNA and CDR2 YSLEER. The CDR3 extends over 15 amino acids. CDR3 region: CASSQQQGSLETQYF. CDR3 DNA: TGCGCCAGCAGCCAACAACAGGGGTCGTTGGAGACCCAGTACTTC.

The chain joins TRBV4-3 to TRBJ1-2, with 8 bases matching TRBD1. CDR3 length: 13 amino acids. V lost 5 bases, J lost 7 bases, and 6 bases stayed unmatched. Germline V gene data show CDR1 as LGHNA and CDR2 as YSLEER. The CDR3 is CASSLDRDSGYTF. The CDR3 bases are TGCGCCAGCAGCTTGGACAGGGACTCTGGCTACACCTTC.

Only one count was recorded for this clone. The genes are TRBV7-7 and TRBJ2-2, with D possibly matching TRBD1 (5 bases). This CDR3 is built from 15 residues. Germline V gene sequence: CDR1 SSHAT, CDR2 FNYEAQ (reference sequence). The germline V and J ends were trimmed by 6 bases and 4 bases, with 15 bases remaining between them. The CDR3 loop reads CASSEAGSSTGELFF. The CDR3 coding sequence is TGTGCCAGCAGTGAGGCAGGGTCGAGCACCGGGGAGCTGTTTTTT.

The chain couples TRBV7-2 to TRBJ1-4; no definite D call. V lost 1 base, J lost 4 bases, and 10 bases lay in between. The germline V gene has CDR1 SGHTA and CDR2 FQGNSA. The CDR3 has 15 residues. CDR3 in amino acids: CASSLGGQSNEKLFF. In DNA form, the CDR3 reads TGTGCCAGCAGCTTAGGTGGGCAGAGTAATGAAAAACTGTTTTTT.

This sequence joins TRBV6-2 or TRBV6-3 and TRBJ2-4; the match to TRBD2 covers 7 bases. CDR1 and CDR2 from the germline V gene are MNHEY and SVGEGT. V was clipped by 6 bases and J by 3 bases; unmatched bases: 8. The CDR3 extends over 15 amino acids. CDR3: CASSSPGGGKNIQYF. DNA for the CDR3: TGTGCCAGCAGCTCACCGGGCGGGGGCAAAAACATTCAGTACTTC.

The V and J genes are TRBV5-4 and TRBJ1-1; D perhaps matches TRBD1 (5 bases). Trimming shortened V by 5 bases and J by 1 base, and 15 bases separated the two germline ends. Germline V gene sequence: CDR1 SGHNT, CDR2 YYREEE (reference sequence). The CDR3 spans 15 residues. The CDR3 sequence: CASSPDLDRNTEAFF. The CDR3 DNA sequence: TGTGCCAGCAGTCCCGACCTTGACAGGAACACTGAAGCTTTCTTT.

V gene TRBV5-4 combines with J gene TRBJ1-6, with 7 bases identical to TRBD1. The CDR3 has 15 amino acids. V lost 0 bases, J lost 7 bases, and 4 bases stayed unmatched. Germline values: CDR1 SGHNT, CDR2 YYREEE (reference sequence). The DNA of the CDR3 is TGTGCCAGCAGCTTGGGGCCAGGGGGAAATTCACCCCTCCACTTT. It codes for CASSLGPGGNSPLHF. The full variable domain, completed using reference TRBV5-4 and TRBJ1-6, is ETGVTQSPTHLIKTRGQQVTLRCSSQSGHNTVSWYQQALGQGPQFIFQYYREEENGRGNFPPRFSGLQFPNYSSELNVNALELDDSALYLCASSLGPGGNSPLHFGNGTRLTVT.

The chain links TRBV7-2 to TRBJ1-4, with TRBD1 as a possible D gene (5 bases). Germline-derived CDR1 and CDR2 are SGHTA and FQGNSA. The CDR3 runs 13 residues. The V end was cut by 1 base, the J end by 5 bases, with 5 bases between. CDR3 DNA: TGTGCCAGCAGCTTAGGACAGAATGAAAAACTGTTTTTT. It codes for CASSLGQNEKLFF.

There are many counts of this clone. The chain recombines TRBV7-3 with TRBJ2-5, with 9 bases identical to TRBD2. Germline V gene lookup returns CDR1 SGHTA and CDR2 FQGTGA. The CDR3 contains 16 residues. Germline trimming cut 2 bases from V and 5 bases from J; bases unmatched to any gene: 9. In DNA, the CDR3 is TGTGCCAGCAGCTTAGGGGGCGGGAGGGCCCGCGAGACCCAGTACTTC. Its translation is CASSLGGGRARETQYF.

The V and J genes are TRBV16 and TRBJ2-6, with TRBD1 as a possible D gene (6 bases). The length of the CDR3 is 16 residues. V shed 5 bases and J shed 0 bases, with 11 bases lying between them. Germline loops: CDR1 KGHSY, CDR2 FQNENV. The CDR3 DNA reads TGTGCCAGCAGCAGAATAGGGGGCTCTGGGGCCAACGTCCTGACTTTC. Its protein is CASSRIGGSGANVLTF.

The chain has TRBV28 and TRBJ2-2, with 8 bases lining up with TRBD1. The ends lost 3 bases at V and 2 bases at J; junction bases unmatched: 5. The CDR3 loop spans 16 amino acids. Germline V lookup: CDR1 MDHEN, CDR2 SYDVKM. The DNA for the CDR3 is TGTGCCAGCAGTTTCTTCGGGACAGGCAACACCGGGGAGCTGTTTTTT. Translating it yields CASSFFGTGNTGELFF.

The J gene is TRBJ2-3, the V gene TRBV18; 8 nucleotides line up with TRBD2. The CDR3 length is 16 residues. CDR1 is KGHSH and CDR2 is LQKENI in the germline V gene. V lost 6 bases to trimming and J lost 4 bases; unmatched junction nucleotides: 12. The CDR3 nucleotides read TGTGCCAGCTCTCGGAGGCGGGGGGCCGAGGCAGATACGCAGTATTTT. Translating it yields CASSRRRGAEADTQYF.